This TCR beta chain was sequenced during a study of blood T cell repertoires in COVID-19. Study background: The origin of the acute and convalescent COVID-19 samples was the United States, Italy and Spain. T cells, B-cell-depleted T cells, or PBMCs supplied cDNA or gDNA.

Germline loops: CDR1 MNHEY, CDR2 SMNVEV (reference sequence). V lost 2 bases, J lost 2 bases, and 8 bases lay in between. This CDR3 region has 14 residues. Generated by immunoSEQ multiplex PCR, the TCRdb table keeps only in-frame clones and is missing some. The table includes around 130,000 clones, approximately 86% detected once. Material for sequencing was peripheral blood. The origin of this receptor is a human donor in a cohort sampled during active COVID-19. The chain uses TRBV27 and TRBJ2-3, with D maybe TRBD1 (6 bases). CDR3 region: CASSLNRATDTQYF. The CDR3 DNA reads as TGTGCCAGCAGTTTAAACAGGGCCACAGATACGCAGTATTTT.